This TCR beta chain was documented in a study of T cells expressing NK-cell markers. Findings and limits, study-wide: About 1.0-8% of CD8+ T cells in roughly six donors belonged to dominant NKG2C+ clonotypes.

For this clonotype: Its cognate antigen is unknown.

The germline V gene encodes CDR1 SQVTM and CDR2 ANQGSEA. This CDR3 spans 13 amino acids. Researchers built TCR beta cDNA using 5'RACE template switching with UMIs. No DNA is given; TCRdb re-called the 5' RACE reads and lists each CDR3 protein once. Its table lists 500,000 to 600,000 distinct CDR3 sequences. The chain employs TRBV29-1 and TRBJ2-3; TCRdb's D call of TRBD1 is untestable without DNA. The sample comprised blood T cells: a sorted CD56 or NKG2C T cell subset, CD4+ or CD8+ T cells, or bulk PBMC T cells (not recorded which). This receptor was taken from a man aged 18-30 years in good health. The chain's CDR3 is CSVPGQGFVTQYF.